The 8 T cell receptor beta chains presented below share a single source sample, sequenced in a study of control samples from healthy donors and cancer patients. TCRdb's table, derived via immunoSEQ multiplex PCR, lists solely in-frame clones and lacks some. The table includes some 96,000 clones, over 90% detected once. Material for sequencing was blood. These receptors were collected from a man in his late teens or twenties in good health.

As DNA, the CDR3 is TGTGCCAGCAGAGTGGGAAACACCATATATTTT. As protein: CASRVGNTIYF. J is TRBJ1-3 and V is TRBV12-3 or TRBV12-4; no clear D. V shed 6 bases and J shed 4 bases, with 4 bases lying between them. This CDR3 is built from 11 residues.

The chain links TRBV12-3 or TRBV12-4 to TRBJ1-2; no definite D call. With 4 bases removed from V and 4 bases from J, the gap between germline ends came to 10 bases. This CDR3 has 13 amino acids. The CDR3 is CASSWEGSYGYTF. Written as DNA, the CDR3 is TGTGCCAGCAGTTGGGAGGGATCCTATGGCTACACCTTC.

The chain recombines TRBV7-8 with TRBJ1-3; D may be TRBD1 (5 bases). The germline V gene encodes CDR1 SGHVS and CDR2 FQNEAQ. V shed 5 bases and J shed 5 bases, with 19 bases lying between them. The length of the CDR3 is 16 residues. Written as DNA, the CDR3 is TGTGCCAGCAGCCCAGGGACGGGGATCCTTCGAAACACCATATATTTT. It is translated as CASSPGTGILRNTIYF.

The CDR3 bases are TGTGCCAGCGCAGGGACAGGGGATTATTCACCCCTCCACTTT. This translates into CASAGTGDYSPLHF. The rearrangement uses TRBV6-6 and TRBJ1-6; TRBD1 agrees at 10 bases. Germline loops: CDR1 MNHNY, CDR2 SVGAGI (reference sequence). V dropped 8 bases and J dropped 8; count of bases not matched to a gene: 6. The CDR3 has 14 amino acids.

This chain uses TRBV4-3 with TRBJ2-2; the D is unclear. V was pared by 4 bases and J by 6 bases, with 6 bases between. Germline V lookup: CDR1 LGHNA, CDR2 YSLEER. CDR3 length: 12 residues. Here the CDR3 DNA reads TGCGCCAGCAGCCCCAGCCCCGGGGAGCTGTTTTTT. Protein product: CASSPSPGELFF.

The chain carries TRBV5-1 and TRBJ1-2, with 10 bases matching TRBD1. CDR1 and CDR2 from the germline V gene are SGHRS and YFSETQ. The CDR3 has 17 residues. V lost 0 bases, J lost 2 bases, and 7 bases stayed unmatched. The CDR3 region is CASSLVVGQGQNYGYTF. The DNA of the CDR3 is TGCGCCAGCAGCTTGGTGGTGGGACAGGGGCAAAACTATGGCTACACCTTC.

The V and J genes are TRBV4-3 and TRBJ1-1; TRBD1 agrees at 7 bases. The CDR3 extends over 16 amino acids. Losses at the gene ends were 0 bases for V and 0 bases for J; bases not matched to a gene: 4. CDR1 is LGHNA, CDR2 YSLEER, per germline. The CDR3 protein is CASSQDGTGVNTEAFF. The CDR3 nucleotides read TGCGCCAGCAGCCAAGATGGCACAGGGGTGAACACTGAAGCTTTCTTT.

The rearrangement joins TRBV19 to TRBJ1-5; D is unclear. CDR1 LNHDA and CDR2 SQIVND come from the germline V gene (reference sequence). CDR3 length: 16 residues. With 1 base removed from V and 5 bases from J, the gap between germline ends came to 15 bases. CDR3 nucleotides: TGTGCCAGTAGTATAGTTGAGGGTGTGAGGGATCAGCCCCAGCATTTT. It specifies CASSIVEGVRDQPQHF.